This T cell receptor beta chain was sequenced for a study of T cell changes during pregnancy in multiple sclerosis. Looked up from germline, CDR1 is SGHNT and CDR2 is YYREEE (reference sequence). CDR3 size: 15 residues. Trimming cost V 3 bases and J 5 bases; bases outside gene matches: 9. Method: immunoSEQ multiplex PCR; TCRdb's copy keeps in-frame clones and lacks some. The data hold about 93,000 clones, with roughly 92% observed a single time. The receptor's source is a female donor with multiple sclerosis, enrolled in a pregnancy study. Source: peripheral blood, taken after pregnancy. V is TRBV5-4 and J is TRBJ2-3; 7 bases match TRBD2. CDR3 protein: CASSWGGLGEDTQYF. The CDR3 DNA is TGTGCCAGCAGCTGGGGTGGACTAGGGGAAGATACGCAGTATTTT.